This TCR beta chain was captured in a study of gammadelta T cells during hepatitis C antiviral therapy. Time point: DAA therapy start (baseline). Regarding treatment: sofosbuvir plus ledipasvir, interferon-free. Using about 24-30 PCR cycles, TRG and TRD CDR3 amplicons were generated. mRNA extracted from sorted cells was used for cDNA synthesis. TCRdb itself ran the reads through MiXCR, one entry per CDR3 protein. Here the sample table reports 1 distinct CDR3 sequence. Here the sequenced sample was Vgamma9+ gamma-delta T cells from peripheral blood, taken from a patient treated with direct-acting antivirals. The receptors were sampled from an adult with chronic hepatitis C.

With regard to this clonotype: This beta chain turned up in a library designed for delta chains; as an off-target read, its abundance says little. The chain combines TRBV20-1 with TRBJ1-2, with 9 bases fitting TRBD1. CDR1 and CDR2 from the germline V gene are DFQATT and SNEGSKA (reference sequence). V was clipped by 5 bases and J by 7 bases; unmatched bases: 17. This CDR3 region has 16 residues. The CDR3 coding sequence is TGCAGTGCTGTCGACTCCGGGACAGGGACAATATTTGGCTACACCTTC. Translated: CSAVDSGTGTIFGYTF.